This entry is about one T cell receptor beta chain. Its antigen is not yet known. No base qualities exist here, and no much larger clone lies one base off it. This entry is derived from a study of cytomegalovirus exposure and HLA in healthy donors (TCRdb year 2017). About the study as a whole: According to a later analysis, one platform produced both the 110 or so validation repertoires and the 620 or so repertoires of the first cohort. The study combined high-throughput TCR immunosequencing, statistical association of individual TCRs with disease status, and machine learning to predict cytomegalovirus infection status. Along with the roughly 700-subject first cohort, a separate validation cohort of over a hundred different subjects was used. The study aimed to test whether signatures of past pathogen exposure could be identified by cataloging public T cell receptors.

CDR1 is given as MGHRA and CDR2 as YSYEKL, both from the germline V gene. The CDR3 runs 16 amino acids, cysteine and phenylalanine included. Left in the record is the CDR3 DNA by itself, 48 bases read in frame from the first base. The germline V end is reduced by 4 bases and the J end by 6 bases; junction bases left unmatched: 7. The donors belonged to the validation cohort of over a hundred subjects, which was separate from the 666-subject first cohort. The library was produced with the immunoSEQ multiplex PCR assay. In the original analysis: A statistical classification framework was built to diagnose cytomegalovirus status from the catalog of TCR beta chain sequences. Sourced from immuneACCESS, this table was stored by TCRdb with only in-frame sequences that have V and J called. A share of the clones is absent; for the studies checked, an unresolved V gene accounts for under half, and the remainder has no known explanation. The V and J calls and clone size are taken from that table; D and trimming were inferred from the DNA. The sample profile shows approximately 60,000 clones; just under 95% of them were found once. Of the sample, over 6% falls within the top ten clones.

Points the paper makes about the study in general: In a later analysis, TCRs clustered in the first cohort were found to also tend to co-occur in the approximately 120 validation repertoires, with about 93% of cluster scores above 0. In both the original and validation cohorts, the classifier was reported to diagnose cytomegalovirus status with high specificity and sensitivity. It was suggested by the authors that the approach could potentially be generalized to other disease states and immunological phenotypes. In the study, around 160 TCR beta chains were listed as associated with cytomegalovirus. A later analysis had no HLA typing for the validation cohort, so co-occurrence there was scored across all 110 or so repertoires. A few of the identified cytomegalovirus-associated TCR beta chains were confirmed in vitro to be specific for cytomegalovirus antigens. Across donors, most TCR sequences were observed very rarely, whereas some public TCRs were present in many individuals.

Recombination linked TRBV4-1 to TRBJ2-1; 12 bases in the junction line up with TRBD2. The sample comprised PBMCs. This clonotype originated in a woman aged 18 to 35 in good health and CMV-seropositive. Here the CDR3 is given as CASSPETSGRRNEQFF. The bases are TGCGCCAGCAGCCCCGAGACTAGCGGGAGACGCAATGAGCAGTTCTTC.